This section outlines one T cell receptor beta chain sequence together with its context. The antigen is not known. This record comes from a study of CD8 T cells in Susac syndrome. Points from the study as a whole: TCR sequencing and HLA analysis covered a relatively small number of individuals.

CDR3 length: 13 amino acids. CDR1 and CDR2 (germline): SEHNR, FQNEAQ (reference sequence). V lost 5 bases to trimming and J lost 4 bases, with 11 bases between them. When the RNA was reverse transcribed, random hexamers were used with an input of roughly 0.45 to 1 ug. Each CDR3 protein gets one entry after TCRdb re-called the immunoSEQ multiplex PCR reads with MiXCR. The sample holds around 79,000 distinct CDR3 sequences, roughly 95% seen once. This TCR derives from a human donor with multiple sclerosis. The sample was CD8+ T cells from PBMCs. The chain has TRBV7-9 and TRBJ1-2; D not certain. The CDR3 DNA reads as TGTGCCAGCAGCCTTTACGAGAGCTATGGCTACACCTTC. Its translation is CASSLYESYGYTF.